This T cell receptor (beta chain) was identified during a study of cytomegalovirus exposure and HLA in healthy donors. As concerns this clone: Its antigen is undetermined.

CDR1 and CDR2 from the germline V gene are KGHSH and LQKENI. Trimming cost V 5 bases and J 5 bases, with 10 bases left between them. The CDR3 spans 13 residues. It was with 60 Vbeta and 13 Jbeta primers that the PCR ran. The assay was immunoSEQ multiplex PCR, and TCRdb's table has in-frame clones only and misses some. This table holds some 150,000 clones, about 75% found once. General study results and limits: DRB1 showed the most TCR associations and HLA-C the fewest in a later analysis, as rates varied by HLA locus. Donor immune exposure was known only as CMV serostatus.

This chain links TRBV18 with TRBJ1-5, with D unclear. The TCR comes from a man aged 35 to 55 in good health and CMV-seronegative. The sequenced sample consisted of PBMCs. The CDR3 loop is CASSERNDQPQHF. The CDR3 bases are TGTGCCAGCTCAGAGCGTAATGATCAGCCCCAGCATTTT.